Each of the 15 T cell receptor beta chains below was sequenced from the same sample in a study of T cell repertoires in aging, cancer and after chemotherapy. TCR beta rearrangements were amplified from peripheral blood genomic DNA. Rearranged V-D-J TRB sequences were amplified with a mixed TRB-A/B primer pool. From the multiplex PCR reads, TCRdb called clonotypes with MiXCR, one entry per CDR3 protein. The table lists about 8,700 distinct CDR3 sequences, more than 50% of them singletons. Sequenced: blood. The receptor set was obtained from a human donor in good health.

This clonotype was recorded only once. The chain links TRBV24-1 to TRBJ1-1; D is possibly TRBD1 (6 bases). This CDR3 comprises 14 residues. Trimming shortened V by 3 bases and J by 8 bases, and 15 bases separated the two germline ends. Germline CDR1 reads KGHDR; CDR2 reads SFDVKD. CDR3 region: CATSDPQGLREAFF. CDR3 nucleotide sequence: TGTGCCACCAGTGATCCTCAGGGGTTGCGGGAAGCTTTCTTT.

This clonotype was seen more than once but under ten times. The gene calls are TRBV15 and TRBJ2-7; D is undetermined. Germline V gene data show CDR1 as LNHNV and CDR2 as YYDKDF (reference sequence). The CDR3 runs 13 residues. Trimming shortened V by 3 bases and J by 6 bases, and 12 bases separated the two germline ends. The CDR3 coding sequence is TGTGCCACCAGCAGGTCCTTGGGCGGCGAGCAGTACTTC. It translates to CATSRSLGGEQYF.

V is TRBV5-1 and J is TRBJ2-3; 13 bases align to TRBD2. The CDR3 is made up of 16 amino acids. V lost 0 bases to trimming and J lost 3 bases; unmatched junction nucleotides: 1. Germline CDR1 reads SGHRS; CDR2 reads YFSETQ. The CDR3, as DNA: TGCGCCAGCAGCTTGGGGACTAGCGGGAGAACAGATACGCAGTATTTT. It codes for CASSLGTSGRTDTQYF.

The CDR3 coding sequence is TGCAGCGTTGCCCCGGGACAGGGGGATTCACCCCTCCACTTT. Its translation: CSVAPGQGDSPLHF. This chain joins TRBV29-1 and TRBJ1-6; 11 nucleotides align to TRBD1. The CDR3 runs to 14 residues. The germline V gene encodes CDR1 SQVTM and CDR2 ANQGSEA. After removal of 4 bases from V and 8 bases from J, the junction contained 4 bases not matched to a gene.

This rearrangement joins TRBV6-6 to TRBJ2-2; either TRBD1 or TRBD2 may fit D (5 bases each). CDR1 is MNHNY, CDR2 SVGAGI, per germline (reference sequence). Between the trimmed V and J ends, which lost 9 bases and 4 bases, there was a span of 18 bases. The CDR3 totals 15 residues. The CDR3 reads CASSARDAGTGELFF. The CDR3 DNA sequence: TGTGCCAGTTCGGCCCGGGACGCCGGCACCGGGGAGCTGTTTTTT.

The V and J genes are TRBV7-9 and TRBJ2-7; D unclear. The CDR3 extends over 11 amino acids. V lost 9 bases to trimming and J lost 3 bases, with 9 bases between them. The germline V gene encodes CDR1 SEHNR and CDR2 FQNEAQ (reference sequence). The CDR3 loop is CASGFGYEQYF. The CDR3 nucleotides read TGTGCCAGTGGTTTCGGCTACGAGCAGTACTTC.

CDR3 nucleotide sequence: TGCAGTGCTCCGACAGGAGGCGAGAACACTGAAGCTTTCTTT. It specifies CSAPTGGENTEAFF. The genes are TRBV20-1 and TRBJ1-1; D perhaps matches TRBD1 (6 bases). Germline V gene lookup returns CDR1 DFQATT and CDR2 SNEGSKA (reference sequence). The V end lost 5 bases, the J end lost 1 base, and 14 bases lay between the germline ends. This CDR3 spans 14 amino acids.

This chain uses TRBV6-5 with TRBJ1-1; D gene uncertain. The germline V gene encodes CDR1 MNHEY and CDR2 SVGAGI. The CDR3 consists of 13 residues. V shed 2 bases and J shed 1 base, with 5 bases lying between them. The CDR3: CASSYDPNTEAFF. The CDR3 DNA is TGTGCCAGCAGTTACGACCCGAACACTGAAGCTTTCTTT.

In its sample, this clonotype was seen a few times. V usage is TRBV6-5 and J usage is TRBJ1-1; D remains ambiguous. Per the germline V gene, CDR1 is MNHEY and CDR2 is SVGAGI. The CDR3 covers 13 residues. V gave up 0 bases and J gave up 5 bases, with 7 bases separating them. CDR3: CASSYSGGTEAFF. The DNA for the CDR3 is TGTGCCAGCAGTTACTCTGGCGGTACTGAAGCTTTCTTT.

The chain uses TRBV6-5 and TRBJ2-3; 8 positions match TRBD2. The CDR3 sequence is 15 residues long. V gave up 5 bases and J gave up 0 bases; unmatched junction bases: 4. Germline loops: CDR1 MNHEY, CDR2 SVGAGI. The CDR3 DNA reads as TGTGCCAGCAGTAGACTAGCGCGAAGCACAGATACGCAGTATTTT. It is translated as CASSRLARSTDTQYF.

DNA of the CDR3: TGTGCCAGCAGGCAAAGGGGACAGCGAATTTACAATGAGCAGTTCTTC. Encoded protein: CASRQRGQRIYNEQFF. V and J are TRBV6-2 or TRBV6-3 and TRBJ2-1, with 7 bases fitting TRBD1. There are 16 residues in the CDR3. CDR1 is MNHEY, CDR2 SVGEGT, per germline. V dropped 6 bases and J dropped 4; count of bases not matched to a gene: 12.

This rearrangement joins TRBV20-1 to TRBJ2-3; D is tentatively TRBD1 or TRBD2 (5 bases each). The CDR3 length is 14 residues. Trimming took 5 bases from V and 0 from J, leaving 12 bases between them. Looked up from germline, CDR1 is DFQATT and CDR2 is SNEGSKA (reference sequence). CDR3 residues: CSAPRDGSTDTQYF. The CDR3 coding sequence is TGCAGTGCTCCCAGGGACGGGAGCACAGATACGCAGTATTTT.

The chain combines TRBV12-3 or TRBV12-4 with TRBJ1-1; no reliable D call. V was pared by 2 bases and J by 9 bases, with 13 bases between. The CDR3 extends over 13 amino acids. The CDR3: CASSLLRHDKAFF. In nucleotides, the CDR3 is TGTGCCAGCAGTTTACTCCGGCACGACAAAGCTTTCTTT.

This chain connects TRBV19 to TRBJ1-6; 8 bases are shared with TRBD1. The germline CDR1 and CDR2 sequences are LNHDA and SQIVND (reference sequence). With 7 bases clipped from V and 6 bases from J, the junction kept 5 bases outside the gene matches. The CDR3 runs to 14 residues. CDR3 sequence reads: CASTTGGLNSPLHF. DNA for the CDR3: TGTGCCAGTACAACAGGGGGGCTTAATTCACCCCTCCACTTT.

CDR3 nucleotides: TGTGCCAGCAGTACCCAATACGAGCAGTACTTC. Translation gives CASSTQYEQYF. The chain combines TRBV6-5 with TRBJ2-7; D ambiguous. V gave up 5 bases and J gave up 4 bases, with 6 bases separating them. The CDR3 contains 11 residues. CDR1 and CDR2 from the germline V gene are MNHEY and SVGAGI.